A single T cell receptor beta chain is shown here with its context. Its specificity is not known. One end of the junction is discordant with germline, which a read error may explain. The data stem from a study of OX40 agonist ivuxolimab in advanced cancers. Overall study findings and caveats: Within 6 weeks, CD4+ and CD8+ blood T cells expanded clonally at 0.1 to 3.0 mg/kg.

Sequenced by immunoSEQ multiplex PCR; TCRdb stores in-frame clones only, minus some. The sample lists about 67,000 clones, roughly 85% seen once, with around 2% in the top ten. The germline V gene encodes CDR1 SSHAT and CDR2 FNYEAQ (reference sequence). The CDR3 contains 15 residues. This material consisted of CD4+ or CD8+ T cells sorted from blood, taken in a trial of the OX40 agonist ivuxolimab. This TCR was recovered from an adult with an advanced solid tumor such as melanoma, head and neck, liver or kidney cancer. The chain joins TRBV7-7 to TRBJ1-4; D might be TRBD1 (5 bases). The CDR3 nucleotides read TGTGCTAGCAGCCCCTCTCGGGGACCGAATGAAAAACTGTTTTTT. This translates into CASSPSRGPNEKLFF.